In its sample, the clone carrying this T cell receptor (beta chain) was seen once. Its antigen is unidentified. This specimen comes from a study of cytomegalovirus exposure and HLA in healthy donors. Study details: A data release that came early held approximately 85 million unique TCRs from HLA-typed donors.

Broader study findings: Reports credit the classifier with highly specific, highly sensitive diagnosis of cytomegalovirus status.

The PCR used 60 Vbeta and 13 Jbeta primers. Here immunoSEQ multiplex PCR was the method, and the copy in TCRdb shows in-frame clones only, minus some. The sample includes over 120,000 clones, 70% to 85% seen only once; the top ten take 1.4% to 1.5%. Germline lookup yields CDR1 LNHDA and CDR2 SQIVND (reference sequence). The CDR3 contains 18 residues. J gave up 1 base and V 4 bases, and 10 bases lay outside the gene matches. This chain links TRBV19 with TRBJ2-6; TRBD1 agrees at 7 bases. The origin of this receptor is a man aged 25-40 years in good health and CMV-seropositive. Sequenced: PBMCs. CDR3 sequence: CASSTRDSPFSGANVLTF. In DNA form, the CDR3 reads TGTGCCAGTAGTACTCGGGACAGCCCATTTTCTGGGGCCAACGTCCTGACTTTC. Full variable domain (remainder filled in from reference TRBV19 and TRBJ2-6): DGGITQSPKYLFRKEGQNVTLSCEQNLNHDAMYWYRQDPGQGLRLIYYSQIVNDFQKGDIAEGYSVSREKKESFPLTVTSAQKNPTAFYLCASSTRDSPFSGANVLTFGAGSRLTVL.